The 31 T cell receptor beta chains below all came from one sample that was sequenced in a study of T-cell reconstitution after alpha-beta-depleted transplantation in children. Library preparation (for TCRbeta) was performed with unique molecular identifiers. TCRdb re-called the PCR reads with MiXCR, one entry per CDR3 protein. The sample consists of a few hundred thousand distinct CDR3 sequences, 10% of them appearing once. The sample in question was PBMCs from the stem cell graft donor, obtained from the stem cell graft. The receptors derive from a human donor who donated a stem cell graft to a child with acute lymphoblastic leukemia.

This rearrangement joins TRBV7-2 to TRBJ2-5; 10 bases agree with TRBD2. From germline, CDR1 is SGHTA and CDR2 FQGNSA. The CDR3 is 16 residues long. J gave up 1 base and V 4 bases, and 6 bases lay outside the gene matches. The CDR3, as DNA: TGTGCCAGCAGCTCACAAAGCGGGAGGGTCCAAGAGACCCAGTACTTC. This encodes CASSSQSGRVQETQYF.

In this sample, this clonotype turned up a few times. The rearrangement links TRBV9 to TRBJ2-3; D gene unclear. The CDR3 sequence is 13 residues long. The V gene's germline CDR1 is SGDLS and CDR2 YYNGEE. Deletions cut 0 bases from V and 2 bases from J, with 4 bases between. CDR3 DNA sequence: TGTGCCAGCAGCGTAGGACTCACAGATACGCAGTATTTT. Translation gives CASSVGLTDTQYF.

This clonotype was found a few times. The rearrangement links TRBV7-9 to TRBJ2-1; D is undetermined. The CDR3 spans 14 residues. V lost 1 base and J 6 bases, leaving 10 bases between the germline ends. Germline CDR1 SEHNR, CDR2 FQNEAQ (reference sequence). CDR3 amino acids: CASSLVDRTNEQFF. The CDR3 DNA reads TGTGCCAGCAGCTTAGTAGATAGGACCAATGAGCAGTTCTTC. Using reference TRBV7-9 and TRBJ2-1 for the parts outside the CDR3, the full variable domain is DTGVSQNPRHKITKRGQNVTFRCDPISEHNRLYWYRQTLGQGPEFLTYFQNEAQLEKSRLLSDRFSAERPKGSFSTLEIQRTEQGDSAMYLCASSLVDRTNEQFFGPGTRLTVL.

The table lists this clonotype with a few counts. V usage is TRBV10-3 and J usage is TRBJ2-1, with D tentatively TRBD1 or TRBD2 (6 bases each). From germline, CDR1 is ENHRY and CDR2 SYGVKD. With 10 bases removed from V and 0 bases from J, the gap between germline ends came to 16 bases. CDR3 length: 15 residues. Here the CDR3 reads CATIRGTYSYNEQFF. CDR3 coding DNA: TGTGCCACCATTAGGGGGACTTACTCCTACAATGAGCAGTTCTTC.

The chain joins TRBV7-2 to TRBJ1-4; TRBD1 matches at 7 bases. The germline V gene encodes CDR1 SGHTA and CDR2 FQGNSA. V lost 1 base, J lost 7 bases, and 12 bases stayed unmatched. This CDR3 region has 17 residues. The CDR3 coding sequence is TGTGCCAGCAGCTTAGGATTCAAGGGGGCTCGGGTTGAAAAACTGTTTTTT. Its protein is CASSLGFKGARVEKLFF.

The chain couples TRBV10-3 to TRBJ1-1; maybe TRBD1 (6 bases). The CDR3 runs 15 residues. Germline CDR1 ENHRY, CDR2 SYGVKD. V lost 6 bases, J lost 1 base, and 15 bases lay in between. In nucleotides, the CDR3 is TGTGCCATCAGCCCGGGGGGCACCACGAACACTGAAGCTTTCTTT. As protein: CAISPGGTTNTEAFF.

This chain links TRBV9 with TRBJ2-7; possibly TRBD1 or TRBD2 for D (5 bases each). The CDR3 spans 14 residues. V lost 3 bases and J lost 5, with 15 bases in between. Germline lookup yields CDR1 SGDLS and CDR2 YYNGEE. The CDR3 sequence: CASSEGTATHEQYF. The CDR3 bases are TGTGCCAGCAGCGAGGGGACGGCGACTCACGAGCAGTACTTC.

This clonotype showed up just a few times. The chain employs TRBV10-3 and TRBJ2-3; TRBD2 agrees at 11 bases. Trimming cost V 8 bases and J 1 base; bases outside gene matches: 2. This CDR3 has 14 residues. The germline V gene encodes CDR1 ENHRY and CDR2 SYGVKD. As DNA, the CDR3 is TGTGCCATCGGGACTAGCGGTGGCACAGATACGCAGTATTTT. It encodes CAIGTSGGTDTQYF.

This clonotype came up many times. The chain links TRBV29-1 to TRBJ1-1; the D gene is possibly TRBD1 (6 bases). Germline CDR1 and CDR2: SQVTM and ANQGSEA. Trimming removed 6 bases at V and 0 bases at J, with 14 bases between. This CDR3 region has 14 residues. The CDR3 bases are TGCAGCGTCGCGTACAGGGCCATGAACACTGAAGCTTTCTTT. Its protein product is CSVAYRAMNTEAFF.

As for this clonotype: Because the CDR3's place on the DNA is in doubt, the DNA is left out and the CDR3 is given as listed by TCRdb. CDR3 amino acids: CASSLRRGGYTFGSGPGYTF. The chain combines TRBV27 with TRBJ1-2. The CDR3 is made up of 20 amino acids, end residues included. Germline CDR1 MNHEY, CDR2 SMNVEV (reference sequence).

This clonotype was observed a handful of times. V is TRBV7-9 and J is TRBJ2-7; 8 bases line up with TRBD2. The germline CDR1 and CDR2 sequences are SEHNR and FQNEAQ (reference sequence). The CDR3 sequence is 13 residues long. The ends lost 1 base at V and 6 bases at J; junction bases unmatched: 2. DNA of the CDR3: TGTGCCAGCAGCTTAGGACTAGCGAGCGAGCAGTACTTC. Translation: CASSLGLASEQYF.

The rearrangement links TRBV12-3 or TRBV12-4 to TRBJ2-2; the D call may be TRBD1 or TRBD2 (5 bases each). This CDR3 comprises 12 residues. Trimming took off 6 bases at V and 6 bases at J, with 8 bases between the two ends. As DNA, the CDR3 is TGTGCCAGCAGAGGGACGTCCGGGGAGCTGTTTTTT. The encoded protein is CASRGTSGELFF.

Only a few counts were recorded for this clonotype. The chain uses TRBV12-3 or TRBV12-4 and TRBJ2-1; 7 bases map to TRBD2. The CDR3 covers 17 residues. Trimming took 3 bases from V and 0 from J; bases not matched to a gene: 8. The CDR3 bases are TGTGCCAGCAGTTTTCAACTTGCGGGAGCCTCCTACAATGAGCAGTTCTTC. This gives the protein CASSFQLAGASYNEQFF.

This clonotype has just a few counts. The chain joins TRBV28 to TRBJ2-2; 9 nucleotides match TRBD1. Germline V gene sequence: CDR1 MDHEN, CDR2 SYDVKM. V shed 4 bases, J shed 4 bases, and the junction held 4 bases outside the gene matches. The CDR3 totals 15 residues. CDR3 sequence reads: CASSWDRVGTGELFF. DNA of the CDR3: TGTGCCAGCAGTTGGGACAGGGTGGGCACCGGGGAGCTGTTTTTT.

The rearrangement uses TRBV12-3 or TRBV12-4 and TRBJ1-4; the match to TRBD1 covers 7 bases. J gave up 3 bases and V 6 bases, and 7 bases lay outside the gene matches. This CDR3 spans 15 amino acids. CDR3 loop: CASRDYRGANEKLFF. CDR3 nucleotide sequence: TGTGCCAGCAGGGACTACAGGGGTGCTAATGAAAAACTGTTTTTT.

CDR3 nucleotide sequence: TGTGCCAGCAGCTCCCAGCGGGGACGGGGGAACACCGGGGAGCTGTTTTTT. It is translated as CASSSQRGRGNTGELFF. The chain carries TRBV7-3 and TRBJ2-2; TRBD2 aligns across 7 bases. The CDR3 sequence is 17 residues long. V lost 4 bases to trimming and J lost 1 base; unmatched junction nucleotides: 9. Germline V gene lookup returns CDR1 SGHTA and CDR2 FQGTGA.

This clonotype has more than one count but fewer than ten. The chain uses TRBV3-1 and TRBJ1-1, with D possibly TRBD1 on 5 matching bases. The CDR3 loop spans 15 amino acids. The V end lost 5 bases, the J end lost 1 base, and 14 bases lay between the germline ends. Germline CDR1 is LGHDT and CDR2 is YNNKEL (reference sequence). CDR3 DNA sequence: TGTGCCAGCAGCACTCGAGGGGAAGGGAACACTGAAGCTTTCTTT. Protein sequence: CASSTRGEGNTEAFF. Together with reference TRBV3-1 and TRBJ1-1, the CDR3 gives the full variable domain: DTAVSQTPKYLVTQMGNDKSIKCEQNLGHDTMYWYKQDSKKFLKIMFSYNNKELIINETVPNRFSPKSPDKAHLNLHINSLELGDSAVYFCASSTRGEGNTEAFFGQGTRLTVV.

CDR3 nucleotide sequence: TGCGCCAGCAGCCAAGGACCCGGGACTAGTCGGAATGAGCAGTTCTTC. Protein: CASSQGPGTSRNEQFF. The rearrangement uses TRBV4-1 and TRBJ2-1; 8 positions match TRBD2. The CDR3 contains 16 residues. CDR1 and CDR2 (germline): MGHRA, YSYEKL. V trimming: 1 base; J trimming: 7 bases; junction bases outside the gene matches: 9.

This clonotype was counted between two and nine times. The chain couples TRBV4-3 to TRBJ2-3; no clear D gene. Trimming cost V 0 bases and J 2 bases, with 15 bases left between them. The CDR3 has 17 residues. From germline, CDR1 is LGHNA and CDR2 YSLEER. This CDR3 is CASSQDRPFSLTDTQYF. CDR3 sequence (DNA): TGCGCCAGCAGCCAAGATCGCCCTTTTAGCCTCACAGATACGCAGTATTTT.

The CDR3 protein is CASSPKPPTDTQYF. CDR3 coding DNA: TGTGCCAGCTCACCCAAGCCTCCCACAGATACGCAGTATTTT. The V call is TRBV18, the J call TRBJ2-3, with D hard to call. The CDR3 extends over 14 amino acids. The germline V gene has CDR1 KGHSH and CDR2 LQKENI. Trimming pared 3 bases from V and 2 bases from J, leaving 9 bases between.

The CDR3 DNA sequence: TGTGCCAGCAGTAACCAACCCACAGCTGGCTTAGGCGCCTACGAGCAGTACTTC. Translation: CASSNQPTAGLGAYEQYF. The chain links TRBV6-4 to TRBJ2-7; D gene ambiguous. The V gene lost 5 bases and the J gene lost 2 bases, with 25 bases spanning the gap. The CDR3 loop spans 18 amino acids. In germline, CDR1 is MRHNA, CDR2 SNTAGT.

This clonotype has a count of ten or more. The chain carries TRBV5-1 and TRBJ2-3; 8 bases are a match to TRBD2. Germline CDR1 SGHRS, CDR2 YFSETQ. The J segment lost 3 bases and the V segment lost 5 bases, leaving 8 bases of the junction unmatched. The CDR3 sequence is 15 residues long. The CDR3 spells CASSASGRRTDTQYF. The CDR3 bases are TGCGCCAGCAGTGCGAGCGGGAGAAGAACAGATACGCAGTATTTT.

This clonotype was detected a few times. V and J are TRBV29-1 and TRBJ2-3; the match to TRBD2 covers 12 bases. J lost 2 bases, V lost 5 bases, and 8 bases had no gene match. The CDR3 is made up of 16 amino acids. Germline-derived CDR1 and CDR2 are SQVTM and ANQGSEA. The DNA of the CDR3 is TGCAGCGTTAAGATGACTAGCGGGAGCTCCACAGATACGCAGTATTTT. It specifies CSVKMTSGSSTDTQYF.

This clonotype was detected a few times. The rearrangement joins TRBV2 to TRBJ2-7; 8 bases align to TRBD1. V dropped 8 bases and J dropped 5; count of bases not matched to a gene: 8. CDR1 is SNHLY and CDR2 is FYNNEI in the germline V gene. The CDR3 extends over 13 amino acids. The CDR3 DNA is TGTGCCAGCCTCTCGGGACAGGACCACGAGCAGTACTTC. Its protein is CASLSGQDHEQYF.

This clonotype appeared many times. The CDR3 here is CASSPPSSGANVLTF. The CDR3, as DNA: TGCGCCAGCAGCCCACCGAGCTCTGGGGCCAACGTCCTGACTTTC. The chain recombines TRBV5-1 with TRBJ2-6; D uncertain. The V gene lost 4 bases and the J gene lost 0 bases, with 8 bases spanning the gap. The germline V gene has CDR1 SGHRS and CDR2 YFSETQ. This CDR3 spans 15 amino acids.

This clonotype was observed a few times. The gene calls are TRBV5-1 and TRBJ2-3; perhaps TRBD2 as D (5 bases). V was shortened by 7 bases and J by 2 bases, with 26 bases between the two germline ends. CDR1 is SGHRS, CDR2 YFSETQ, per germline. The CDR3 consists of 18 residues. The CDR3 coding sequence is TGCGCCAGCCGTCGGGTGGATCCGGGGATAGGCTACACAGATACGCAGTATTTT. This gives the protein CASRRVDPGIGYTDTQYF.

This clonotype appeared a few times. V is TRBV2 and J is TRBJ2-7; TRBD2 aligns across 9 bases. Germline V gene lookup returns CDR1 SNHLY and CDR2 FYNNEI. J gave up 0 bases and V 3 bases, and 9 bases lay outside the gene matches. The length of the CDR3 is 17 residues. In DNA form, the CDR3 reads TGTGCCAGCAGTGAGTTGGCTAGCGGGGTGAGCTCCTACGAGCAGTACTTC. It translates to CASSELASGVSSYEQYF.

In its sample, this clonotype was seen many times. The chain carries TRBV12-3 or TRBV12-4 and TRBJ2-7; possible D gene TRBD1, 6 bases. This CDR3 has 14 amino acids. V lost 6 bases and J lost 1, with 13 bases in between. CDR3 DNA: TGTGCCAGCAGCAGTGAGGGGGATTCCTACGAGCAGTACTTC. This sequence encodes CASSSEGDSYEQYF.

The chain employs TRBV12-3 or TRBV12-4 and TRBJ1-1; maybe TRBD1 (5 bases). The CDR3 runs to 13 residues. Trimming shortened V by 7 bases and J by 1 base, and 10 bases separated the two germline ends. The CDR3 DNA is TGTGCCAGCAACTGGGGGAGGAACACTGAAGCTTTCTTT. This codes for CASNWGRNTEAFF.

The table lists this clonotype with a few counts. This rearrangement joins TRBV7-2 to TRBJ2-5; 11 bases line up with TRBD2. With V trimmed by 1 base and J by 4 bases, 8 bases remained unmatched. This CDR3 has 17 residues. Germline V gene data show CDR1 as SGHTA and CDR2 as FQGNSA. CDR3 sequence reads: CASSLGDSGRAGETQYF. CDR3 sequence (DNA): TGTGCCAGCAGCTTAGGCGATAGCGGGAGGGCGGGAGAGACCCAGTACTTC.

This clonotype appeared a few times. The chain links TRBV9 to TRBJ1-1; D might be TRBD1 (5 bases). From germline, CDR1 is SGDLS and CDR2 YYNGEE. The CDR3 runs 15 residues. V gave up 4 bases and J gave up 1 base, with 14 bases separating them. The chain's CDR3 is CASSPSSGRNTEAFF. The CDR3 bases are TGTGCCAGCAGCCCAAGTTCGGGGCGGAACACTGAAGCTTTCTTT.